This entry lists 24 T cell receptor beta chains sequenced from one sample in a study of shared clonotypes between healthy human individuals. Repertoires were generated with immunoSEQ multiplex PCR, while TCRdb's copy carries only in-frame clones and drops some. The sample carries millions of clones, less than 95% recorded once. Naive-designated CD8 cells lacked CD45RO, were positively enriched for CCR7, and omitted terminally differentiated effector memory CD45RA+ cells. Input material: naive CD8+ T cells sorted from blood. The receptors were gathered from a man aged 18 to 29 in good health.

Details on this clone: The sample has other DNA sequences that encode this CDR3 too. The genes are TRBV6-1 and TRBJ1-1; no definite D call. The CDR3 contains 12 residues. CDR1 MNHNS and CDR2 SASEGT come from the germline V gene. V lost 4 bases, J lost 2 bases, and 5 bases lay in between. The CDR3 nucleotides are TGTGCCAGCAGTGGGCTTAACACTGAAGCTTTCTTT. Its protein product is CASSGLNTEAFF.

Comment on this clone: Other DNA variants within this sample encode the same CDR3. V gene TRBV27 combines with J gene TRBJ2-7; no clear D. The CDR3 has 13 amino acids. Germline values: CDR1 MNHEY, CDR2 SMNVEV (reference sequence). V lost 0 bases and J 3 bases, leaving 6 bases between the germline ends. The CDR3 DNA reads as TGTGCCAGCAGTTTATCAGTAAGCTACGAGCAGTACTTC. Protein product: CASSLSVSYEQYF.

The rearrangement uses TRBV6-5 and TRBJ2-5; 10 positions agree with TRBD2. The CDR3 spans 14 residues. Germline CDR1 is MNHEY and CDR2 is SVGAGI. The CDR3 DNA sequence: TGTGCGGCTAGCGGGAGTGGGTCCGGCGAGACCCAGTACTTC. Protein sequence: CAASGSGSGETQYF.

This rearrangement joins TRBV27 to TRBJ1-4, with unresolved D. The CDR3 is made up of 14 amino acids. V lost 4 bases and J 1 base, leaving 7 bases between the germline ends. In germline, CDR1 is MNHEY, CDR2 SMNVEV (reference sequence). The chain's CDR3 is CASSSDGTNEKLFF. CDR3 nucleotide sequence: TGTGCCAGCAGTTCGGACGGAACTAATGAAAAACTGTTTTTT.

The rearrangement links TRBV6-6 to TRBJ1-4; D might be TRBD1 (5 bases). CDR3 length: 14 amino acids. Germline V lookup: CDR1 MNHNY, CDR2 SVGAGI (reference sequence). V lost 11 bases to trimming and J lost 4 bases, with 17 bases between them. The CDR3 DNA reads as TGTGCCTGTAAAGAAGGACATAATAATGAAAAACTGTTTTTT. This translates into CACKEGHNNEKLFF.

This clone was recorded once. The chain has TRBV5-1 and TRBJ1-1; tentative D call: TRBD1 (5 bases). The CDR3 sequence is 15 residues long. Deletions cut 1 base from V and 3 bases from J, with 13 bases between. Germline CDR1 reads SGHRS; CDR2 reads YFSETQ. CDR3 DNA sequence: TGCGCCAGCAGCTTGTTTGAAGGGGCCTACACTGAAGCTTTCTTT. It is translated as CASSLFEGAYTEAFF. The full variable domain, completed using reference TRBV5-1 and TRBJ1-1, is KAGVTQTPRYLIKTRGQQVTLSCSPISGHRSVSWYQQTPGQGLQFLFEYFSETQRNKGNFPGRFSGRQFSNSRSEMNVSTLELGDSALYLCASSLFEGAYTEAFFGQGTRLTVV.

This clone was recorded once. The chain joins TRBV4-3 to TRBJ2-7; perhaps TRBD2 as D (6 bases). The CDR3 sequence is 15 residues long. CDR1 is LGHNA, CDR2 YSLEER, per germline. V was cut by 0 bases and J by 5 bases, with 14 bases left in between. CDR3 DNA: TGCGCCAGCAGCCAAGATGGAGGGGCCTTGGACGAGCAGTACTTC. It encodes CASSQDGGALDEQYF.

The chain employs TRBV30 and TRBJ1-6, with a weak D call TRBD1 (6 bases). The CDR3 is 12 amino acids. The germline CDR1 and CDR2 sequences are GTSNPN and SVGIG (reference sequence). Trimming removed 4 bases from V and 5 bases from J, with 6 bases in between. As DNA, the CDR3 is TGTGCCTGGACAGGGGATAATTCACCCCTCCACTTT. It translates to CAWTGDNSPLHF.

The chain recombines TRBV5-4 with TRBJ1-1, with a weak D call TRBD1 (5 bases). The CDR3 has 14 residues. V was cut by 3 bases and J by 0 bases, with 9 bases left in between. Germline loops: CDR1 SGHNT, CDR2 YYREEE (reference sequence). The CDR3 loop reads CASSSDKMNTEAFF. The CDR3 bases are TGTGCCAGCAGCTCGGACAAGATGAACACTGAAGCTTTCTTT.

The rearrangement links TRBV6-5 to TRBJ2-2; 9 nucleotides agree with TRBD1. Germline assignment: CDR1 MNHEY and CDR2 SVGAGI. After removal of 4 bases from V and 3 bases from J, the junction contained 6 bases not matched to a gene. This CDR3 region has 16 residues. The DNA of the CDR3 is TGTGCCAGCAGTTCTACAGGGGGCGATGACACCGGGGAGCTGTTTTTT. This translates into CASSSTGGDDTGELFF.

With respect to this clone: Other DNA sequences in the same sample also yield this CDR3. The CDR3 region is CAWSQETQYF. CDR3 in DNA: TGTGCCTGGAGCCAAGAGACCCAGTACTTC. J is TRBJ2-5 and V is TRBV30, with D unclear. The CDR3 spans 10 residues. Germline V gives CDR1 GTSNPN, CDR2 SVGIG (reference sequence). The V gene lost 3 bases and the J gene lost 1 base, with 0 bases spanning the gap.

V is TRBV18 and J is TRBJ1-5; perhaps TRBD1 as D (6 bases). Trimming shortened V by 3 bases and J by 7 bases, and 13 bases separated the two germline ends. CDR3 length: 14 residues. CDR1 is KGHSH, CDR2 LQKENI, per germline. CDR3 amino acids: CASSPPGVLQPQHF. CDR3 coding DNA: TGTGCCAGCTCACCTCCAGGGGTTTTGCAGCCCCAGCATTTT.

This chain joins TRBV9 and TRBJ2-1; 7 positions agree with TRBD2. The germline V gene encodes CDR1 SGDLS and CDR2 YYNGEE. The CDR3 spans 14 residues. The junction had 11 bases not matched to a gene; V was cut back by 4 bases and J by 10 bases. CDR3 residues: CASSLGGGPFEQFF. CDR3 sequence (DNA): TGTGCCAGCAGCCTGGGGGGAGGGCCTTTCGAGCAGTTCTTC. Looking up the rest from reference TRBV9 and TRBJ2-1 gives the full variable domain: DSGVTQTPKHLITATGQRVTLRCSPRSGDLSVYWYQQSLDQGLQFLIQYYNGEERAKGNILERFSAQQFPDLHSELNLSSLELGDSALYFCASSLGGGPFEQFFGPGTRLTVL.

V gene TRBV4-3 combines with J gene TRBJ2-5; D not resolved. The CDR3 has 16 amino acids. Germline assignment: CDR1 LGHNA and CDR2 YSLEER. The germline V and J ends were trimmed by 4 bases and 4 bases, with 19 bases remaining between them. The DNA of the CDR3 is TGCGCCAGCAGCCGATTATTCCAGGTGAATGGAGAGACCCAGTACTTC. Translating gives CASSRLFQVNGETQYF.

The CDR3 region has the DNA TGCGCCAGCAGCCGACTGACAGGGACCCTCACAGATACGCAGTATTTT. This translates into CASSRLTGTLTDTQYF. The chain carries TRBV4-3 and TRBJ2-3, with TRBD1 matching over 7 bases. CDR3 length: 16 residues. CDR1 LGHNA and CDR2 YSLEER come from the germline V gene. Trimming removed 4 bases from V and 2 bases from J; junction bases left unmatched: 9.

The chain is built from TRBV15 and TRBJ1-1, with 8 bases aligning to TRBD1. The CDR3 sequence is 13 residues long. The J segment lost 0 bases and the V segment lost 9 bases, leaving 3 bases of the junction unmatched. CDR1 LNHNV and CDR2 YYDKDF come from the germline V gene (reference sequence). CDR3 region: CATRDRLNTEAFF. CDR3 in DNA: TGTGCCACTAGGGACAGGTTGAACACTGAAGCTTTCTTT. Drawing the rest from reference TRBV15 and TRBJ1-1, the complete variable domain is DAMVIQNPRYQVTQFGKPVTLSCSQTLNHNVMYWYQQKSSQAPKLLFHYYDKDFNNEADTPDNFQSRRPNTSFCFLDIRSPGLGDTAMYLCATRDRLNTEAFFGQGTRLTVV.

Notes on this clone: This specimen includes other DNA sequences encoding the same CDR3. The chain combines TRBV30 with TRBJ1-1; possibly TRBD1 for D (6 bases). V dropped 0 bases and J dropped 5 bases, with 10 bases sitting between them. This CDR3 spans 13 amino acids. Germline loops: CDR1 GTSNPN, CDR2 SVGIG (reference sequence). The CDR3 DNA follows: TGTGCCTGGAGTGTACTACAGGGTACTGAAGCTTTCTTT. It codes for CAWSVLQGTEAFF.

The chain has TRBV11-2 and TRBJ2-3; TRBD2 aligns across 8 bases. The trim removed 3 bases at V and 6 bases at J, leaving 11 bases unmatched. Per germline, CDR1 SGHAT and CDR2 FQNNGV. The CDR3 sequence is 16 residues long. CDR3 sequence reads: CASSFPPSGGGDTQYF. The CDR3 region has the DNA TGTGCCAGCAGCTTCCCCCCGAGCGGGGGAGGCGATACGCAGTATTTT.

About this clone itself: The same CDR3 also results from other DNA sequences found in this sample. The V gene is TRBV28, the J gene TRBJ2-2; possibly TRBD1 for D (5 bases). The germline V gene has CDR1 MDHEN and CDR2 SYDVKM. V lost 2 bases, J lost 4 bases, and 8 bases lay in between. There are 14 residues in the CDR3. The CDR3 is CASSLRGSTGELFF. In DNA, the CDR3 is TGTGCCAGCAGTTTAAGGGGCTCCACCGGGGAGCTGTTTTTT.

Only one count was recorded for this clone. The chain combines TRBV6-5 with TRBJ2-5; possible D gene TRBD2, 5 bases. CDR3 length: 16 residues. V was clipped by 4 bases and J by 5 bases, with 20 bases between them. CDR1 is MNHEY, CDR2 SVGAGI, per germline. In DNA form, the CDR3 reads TGTGCCAGCAGTTCAACCCCAGTGGGAAGAGGGGAGACCCAGTACTTC. It translates to CASSSTPVGRGETQYF.

This clone has just one count. This chain links TRBV30 with TRBJ2-5, with 9 bases that match TRBD1. From germline, CDR1 is GTSNPN and CDR2 SVGIG (reference sequence). This CDR3 has 13 amino acids. The junction had 12 bases not matched to a gene; V was cut back by 8 bases and J by 8 bases. The CDR3 region has the DNA TGTGCCGAGTCGTCCGGGACAGGGTTTACCCAGTACTTC. This gives the protein CAESSGTGFTQYF.

V is TRBV6-1 and J is TRBJ2-7; 8 nucleotides agree with TRBD1. CDR1 is MNHNS, CDR2 SASEGT, per germline. CDR3 length equals 15 residues. V was pared by 2 bases and J by 2 bases, with 5 bases of the junction left unmatched. DNA for the CDR3: TGTGCCAGCAGTGAATTCGGACAGGGAGCCTACGAGCAGTACTTC. Translated, it gives CASSEFGQGAYEQYF.

With regard to this clone: This sample also contains other DNA sequences that code for the same CDR3. This chain joins TRBV27 and TRBJ2-1, with a possible D match to TRBD2 (5 bases). With 3 bases removed from V and 5 bases from J, the gap between germline ends came to 11 bases. This CDR3 is built from 14 residues. CDR1 is MNHEY, CDR2 SMNVEV, per germline (reference sequence). The chain's CDR3 is CASSFGGSNNEQFF. CDR3 sequence (DNA): TGTGCCAGCAGTTTTGGAGGTTCGAACAATGAGCAGTTCTTC.

DNA of the CDR3: TGTGCCAGCAGCTTAGTGGTAGACACCGGGGAGCTGTTTTTT. Its protein product is CASSLVVDTGELFF. The genes are TRBV11-2 and TRBJ2-2; no firm D call. CDR3 length: 14 residues. Trimming removed 1 base at V and 3 bases at J, with 6 bases between. The V gene's germline CDR1 is SGHAT and CDR2 FQNNGV. Using reference TRBV11-2 and TRBJ2-2 for the parts outside the CDR3, the full variable domain is EAGVAQSPRYKIIEKRQSVAFWCNPISGHATLYWYQQILGQGPKLLIQFQNNGVVDDSQLPKDRFSAERLKGVDSTLKIQPAKLEDSAVYLCASSLVVDTGELFFGEGSRLTVL.